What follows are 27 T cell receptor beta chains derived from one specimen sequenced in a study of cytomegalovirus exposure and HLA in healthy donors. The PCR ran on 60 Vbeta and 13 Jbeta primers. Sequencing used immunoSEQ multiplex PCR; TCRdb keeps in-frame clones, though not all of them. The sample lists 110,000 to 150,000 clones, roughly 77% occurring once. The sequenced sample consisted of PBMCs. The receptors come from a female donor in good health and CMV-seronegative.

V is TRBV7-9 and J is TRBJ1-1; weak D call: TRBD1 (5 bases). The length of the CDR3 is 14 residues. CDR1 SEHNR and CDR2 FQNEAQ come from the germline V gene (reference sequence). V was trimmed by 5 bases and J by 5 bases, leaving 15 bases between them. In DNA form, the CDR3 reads TGTGCCAGCAGCCTTCGGGGGGAAAGGACTGAAGCTTTCTTT. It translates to CASSLRGERTEAFF.

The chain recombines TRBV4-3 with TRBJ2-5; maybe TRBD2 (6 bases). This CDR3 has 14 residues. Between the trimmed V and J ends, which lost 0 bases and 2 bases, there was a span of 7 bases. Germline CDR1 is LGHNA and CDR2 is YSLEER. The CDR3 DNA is TGCGCCAGCAGCCAAGAGACTAGTCAAGAGACCCAGTACTTC. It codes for CASSQETSQETQYF.

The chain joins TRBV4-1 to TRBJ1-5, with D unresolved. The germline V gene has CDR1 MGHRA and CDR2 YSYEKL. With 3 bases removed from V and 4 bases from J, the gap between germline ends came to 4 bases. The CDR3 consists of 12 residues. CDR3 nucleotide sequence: TGCGCCAGCAGCCACTTTAATCAGCCCCAGCATTTT. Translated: CASSHFNQPQHF.

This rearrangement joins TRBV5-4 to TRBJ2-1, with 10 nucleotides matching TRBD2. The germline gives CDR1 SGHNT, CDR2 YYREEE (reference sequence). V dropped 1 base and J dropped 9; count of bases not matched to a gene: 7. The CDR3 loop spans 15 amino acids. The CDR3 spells CASSLTSGEAGEQFF. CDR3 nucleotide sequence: TGTGCCAGCAGCTTGACTAGCGGGGAAGCGGGTGAGCAGTTCTTC.

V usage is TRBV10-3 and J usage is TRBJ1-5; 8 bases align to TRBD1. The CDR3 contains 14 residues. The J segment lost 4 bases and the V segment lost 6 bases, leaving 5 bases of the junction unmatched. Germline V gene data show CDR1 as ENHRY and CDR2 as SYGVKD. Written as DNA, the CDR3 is TGTGCCATCAGGGGGACAGGTCGAAATCAGCCCCAGCATTTT. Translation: CAIRGTGRNQPQHF.

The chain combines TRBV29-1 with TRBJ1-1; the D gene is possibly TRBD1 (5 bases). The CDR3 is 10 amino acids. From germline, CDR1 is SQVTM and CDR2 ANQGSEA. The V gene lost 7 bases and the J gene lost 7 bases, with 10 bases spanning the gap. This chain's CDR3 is CSGGTGEAFF. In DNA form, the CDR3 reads TGCAGCGGAGGGACTGGTGAAGCTTTCTTT. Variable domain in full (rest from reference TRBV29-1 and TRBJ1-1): SAVISQKPSRDICQRGTSLTIQCQVDSQVTMMFWYRQQPGQSLTLIATANQGSEATYESGFVIDKFPISRPNLTFSTLTVSNMSPEDSSIYLCSGGTGEAFFGQGTRLTVV.

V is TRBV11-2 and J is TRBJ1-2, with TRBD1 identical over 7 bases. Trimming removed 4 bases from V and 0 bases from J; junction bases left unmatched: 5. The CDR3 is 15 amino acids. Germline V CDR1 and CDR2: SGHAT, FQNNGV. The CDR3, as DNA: TGTGCCAGCAGCTCCTCCGGGACAGCTAACTATGGCTACACCTTC. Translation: CASSSSGTANYGYTF.

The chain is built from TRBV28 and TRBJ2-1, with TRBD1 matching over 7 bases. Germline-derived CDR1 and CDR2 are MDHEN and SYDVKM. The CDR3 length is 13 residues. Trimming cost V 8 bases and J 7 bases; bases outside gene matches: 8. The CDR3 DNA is TGTGCCAGCCTCGGACAGGCTAAGAATGAGCAGTTCTTC. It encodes CASLGQAKNEQFF.

This CDR3 reads CASSIENEKLFF. As DNA, the CDR3 is TGTGCCAGTAGTATTGAGAATGAAAAACTGTTTTTT. The J gene is TRBJ1-4, the V gene TRBV19; no definite D call. CDR1 is LNHDA and CDR2 is SQIVND in the germline V gene (reference sequence). Trimming removed 3 bases from V and 5 bases from J, with 4 bases in between. There are 12 residues in the CDR3. Together with reference TRBV19 and TRBJ1-4, the CDR3 gives the full variable domain: DGGITQSPKYLFRKEGQNVTLSCEQNLNHDAMYWYRQDPGQGLRLIYYSQIVNDFQKGDIAEGYSVSREKKESFPLTVTSAQKNPTAFYLCASSIENEKLFFGSGTQLSVL.

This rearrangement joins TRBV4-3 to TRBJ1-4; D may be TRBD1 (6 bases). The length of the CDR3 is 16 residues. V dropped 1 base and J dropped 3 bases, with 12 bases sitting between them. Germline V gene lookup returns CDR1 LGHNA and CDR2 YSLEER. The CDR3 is CASSQGTGRANEKLFF. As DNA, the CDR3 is TGCGCCAGCAGCCAAGGCACAGGGCGGGCTAATGAAAAACTGTTTTTT.

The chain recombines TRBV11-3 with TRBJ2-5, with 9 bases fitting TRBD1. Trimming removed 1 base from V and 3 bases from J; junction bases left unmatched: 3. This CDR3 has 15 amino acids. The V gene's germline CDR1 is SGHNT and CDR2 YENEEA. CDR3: CASSLAGTGKETQYF. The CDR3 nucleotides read TGTGCCAGCAGCTTAGCCGGGACAGGGAAAGAGACCCAGTACTTC.

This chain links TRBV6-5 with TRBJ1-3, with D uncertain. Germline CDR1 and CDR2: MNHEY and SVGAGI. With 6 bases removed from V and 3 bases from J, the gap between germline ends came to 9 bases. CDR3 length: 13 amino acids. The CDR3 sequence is CASRRLGGNTIYF. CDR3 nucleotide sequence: TGTGCCAGCAGGAGGTTGGGTGGAAACACCATATATTTT.

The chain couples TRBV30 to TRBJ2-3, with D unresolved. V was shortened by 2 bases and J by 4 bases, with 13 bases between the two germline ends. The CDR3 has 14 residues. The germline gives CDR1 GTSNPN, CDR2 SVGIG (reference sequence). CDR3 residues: CAWSIGVQPDTQYF. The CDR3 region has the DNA TGTGCCTGGAGTATTGGAGTCCAGCCAGATACGCAGTATTTT. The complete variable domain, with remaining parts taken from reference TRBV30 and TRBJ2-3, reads SQTIHQWPATLVQPVGSPLSLECTVEGTSNPNLYWYRQAAGRGLQLLFYSVGIGQISSEVPQNLSASRPQDRQFILSSKKLLLSDSGFYLCAWSIGVQPDTQYFGPGTRLTVL.

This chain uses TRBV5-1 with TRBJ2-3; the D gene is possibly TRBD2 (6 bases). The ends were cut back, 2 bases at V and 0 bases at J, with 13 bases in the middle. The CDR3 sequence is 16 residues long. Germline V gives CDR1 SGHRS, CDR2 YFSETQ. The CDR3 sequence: CASSLSYGTSTDTQYF. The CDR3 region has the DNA TGCGCCAGCAGCTTATCGTACGGGACTAGCACAGATACGCAGTATTTT.

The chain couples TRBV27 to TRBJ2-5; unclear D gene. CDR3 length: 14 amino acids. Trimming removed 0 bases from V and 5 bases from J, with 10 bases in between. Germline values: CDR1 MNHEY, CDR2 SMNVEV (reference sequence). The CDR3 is CASSLSRVGETQYF. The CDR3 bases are TGTGCCAGCAGTTTATCCCGGGTTGGGGAGACCCAGTACTTC.

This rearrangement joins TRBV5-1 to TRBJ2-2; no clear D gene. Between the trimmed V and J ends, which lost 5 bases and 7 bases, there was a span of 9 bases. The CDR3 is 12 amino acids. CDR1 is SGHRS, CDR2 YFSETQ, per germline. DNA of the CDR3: TGCGCCAGCAGTCTAGACGTCGGGGAGCTGTTTTTT. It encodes CASSLDVGELFF.

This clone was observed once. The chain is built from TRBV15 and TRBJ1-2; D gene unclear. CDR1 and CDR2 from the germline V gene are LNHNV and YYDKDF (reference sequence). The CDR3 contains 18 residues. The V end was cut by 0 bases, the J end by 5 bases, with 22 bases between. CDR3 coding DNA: TGTGCCACCAGCAGAGATTCGGGTATCGAAGTATCCGAATATGGCTACACCTTC. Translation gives CATSRDSGIEVSEYGYTF.

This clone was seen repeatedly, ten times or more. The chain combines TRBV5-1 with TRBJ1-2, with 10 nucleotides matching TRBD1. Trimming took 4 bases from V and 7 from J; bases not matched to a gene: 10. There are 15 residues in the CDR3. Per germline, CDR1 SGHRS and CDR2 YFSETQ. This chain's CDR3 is CASSIGDRGPAGYTF. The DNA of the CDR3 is TGCGCCAGCAGCATTGGAGACAGGGGGCCGGCTGGCTACACCTTC.

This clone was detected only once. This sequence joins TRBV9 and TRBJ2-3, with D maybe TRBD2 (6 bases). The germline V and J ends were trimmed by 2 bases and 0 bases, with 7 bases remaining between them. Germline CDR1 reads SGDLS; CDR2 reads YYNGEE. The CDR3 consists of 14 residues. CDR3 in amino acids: CASSVRGSTDTQYF. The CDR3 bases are TGTGCCAGCAGCGTTCGGGGGAGCACAGATACGCAGTATTTT.

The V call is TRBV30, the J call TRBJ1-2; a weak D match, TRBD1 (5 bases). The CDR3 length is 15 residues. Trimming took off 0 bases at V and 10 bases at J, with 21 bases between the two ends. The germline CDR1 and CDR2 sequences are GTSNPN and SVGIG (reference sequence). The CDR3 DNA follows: TGTGCCTGGAGTGTACGGGCAGGGCGCATAGATGACTACACCTTC. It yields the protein CAWSVRAGRIDDYTF. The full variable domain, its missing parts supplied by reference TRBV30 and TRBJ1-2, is SQTIHQWPATLVQPVGSPLSLECTVEGTSNPNLYWYRQAAGRGLQLLFYSVGIGQISSEVPQNLSASRPQDRQFILSSKKLLLSDSGFYLCAWSVRAGRIDDYTFGSGTRLTVV.

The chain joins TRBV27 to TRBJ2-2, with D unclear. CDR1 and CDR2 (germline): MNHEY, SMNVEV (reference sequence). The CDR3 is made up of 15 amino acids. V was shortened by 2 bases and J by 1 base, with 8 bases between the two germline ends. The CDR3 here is CASSLRGLNTGELFF. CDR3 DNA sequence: TGTGCCAGCAGTTTAAGAGGTCTGAACACCGGGGAGCTGTTTTTT.

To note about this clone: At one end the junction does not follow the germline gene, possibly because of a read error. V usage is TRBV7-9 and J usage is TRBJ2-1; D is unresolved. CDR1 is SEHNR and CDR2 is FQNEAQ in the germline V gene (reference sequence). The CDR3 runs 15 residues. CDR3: CSSSPKRRVHNEQFF. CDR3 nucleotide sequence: TGTTCCAGCAGCCCAAAGAGGCGAGTGCACAATGAGCAGTTCTTC.

The CDR3 here is CASSPGTVQETQYF. In nucleotides, the CDR3 is TGTGCCAGCAGCCCCGGGACAGTTCAAGAGACCCAGTACTTC. V usage is TRBV7-8 and J usage is TRBJ2-5; 7 positions match TRBD1. Germline CDR1 is SGHVS and CDR2 is FQNEAQ. The V gene end was trimmed by 5 bases and the J gene end by 2 bases; junction bases not matched to a gene: 5. The CDR3 spans 14 residues.

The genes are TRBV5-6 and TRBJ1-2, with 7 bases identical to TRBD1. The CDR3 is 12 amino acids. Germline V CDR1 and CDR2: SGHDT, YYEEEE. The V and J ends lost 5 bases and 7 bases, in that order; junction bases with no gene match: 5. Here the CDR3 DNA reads TGTGCCAGCAGGACAGGGACGGGTGGCTACACCTTC. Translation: CASRTGTGGYTF.

This chain's CDR3 is CASSPTSGNEKLFF. The CDR3 coding sequence is TGTGCCAGCAGCCCAACAAGCGGTAATGAAAAACTGTTTTTT. The chain uses TRBV7-8 and TRBJ1-4; D unresolved. The CDR3 extends over 14 amino acids. Germline CDR1 is SGHVS and CDR2 is FQNEAQ. Trimming took 5 bases from V and 4 from J, leaving 11 bases between them.

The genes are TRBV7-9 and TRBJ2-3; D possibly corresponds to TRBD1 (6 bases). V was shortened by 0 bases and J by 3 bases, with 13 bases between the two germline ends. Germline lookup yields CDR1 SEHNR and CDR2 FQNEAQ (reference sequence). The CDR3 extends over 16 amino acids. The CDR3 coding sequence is TGTGCCAGCAGCTTAGCGGGGCAGGGGCCTACAGATACGCAGTATTTT. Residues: CASSLAGQGPTDTQYF.

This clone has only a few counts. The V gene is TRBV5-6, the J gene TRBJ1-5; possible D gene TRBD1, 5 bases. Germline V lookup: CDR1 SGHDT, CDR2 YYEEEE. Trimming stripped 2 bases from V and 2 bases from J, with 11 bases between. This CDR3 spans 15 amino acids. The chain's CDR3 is CASSFSGYGNQPQHF. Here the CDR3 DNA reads TGTGCCAGCAGCTTTTCAGGGTATGGCAATCAGCCCCAGCATTTT.